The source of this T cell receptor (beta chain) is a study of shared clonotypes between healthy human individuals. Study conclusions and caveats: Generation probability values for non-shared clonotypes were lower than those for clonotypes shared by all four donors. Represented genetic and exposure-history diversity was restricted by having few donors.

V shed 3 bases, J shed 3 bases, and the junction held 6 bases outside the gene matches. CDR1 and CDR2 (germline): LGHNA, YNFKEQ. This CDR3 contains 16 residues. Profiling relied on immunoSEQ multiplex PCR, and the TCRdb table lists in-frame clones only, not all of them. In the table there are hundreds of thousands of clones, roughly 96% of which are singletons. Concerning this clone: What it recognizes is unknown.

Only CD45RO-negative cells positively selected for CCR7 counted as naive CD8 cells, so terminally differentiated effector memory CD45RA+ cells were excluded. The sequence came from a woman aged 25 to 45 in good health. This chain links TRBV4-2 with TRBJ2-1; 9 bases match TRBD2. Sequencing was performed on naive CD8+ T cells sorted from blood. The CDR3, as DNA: TGTGCCAGCAGCCATCAATGGCGGGAGGGCTACAATGAGCAGTTCTTC. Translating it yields CASSHQWREGYNEQFF.